This TCR beta chain was documented in a study of CD8 T cells in Susac syndrome. The CDR3 sequence is 15 residues long. With 5 bases clipped from V and 2 bases from J, the junction kept 5 bases outside the gene matches. Germline V CDR1 and CDR2: LNHNV, YYDKDF (reference sequence). General observations from the study: The study conceded that its TCR sequencing and HLA analysis involved relatively few individuals.

Random hexamers were used to reverse transcribe an amount of about 0.45 to 1 ug RNA. TCR beta CDR3 was amplified by immunoSEQ covering 54 Vbeta and 13 Jbeta. TCRdb re-derived calls from the immunoSEQ multiplex PCR reads in MiXCR, one entry per CDR3 protein. The data contain some 260,000 distinct CDR3 sequences, roughly 81% of them seen just once; the ten biggest clones take up over 0.095%. A note on this clonotype: Its specificity is not known.

Sequencing of TCR beta drew on CD8+ and CD4+ T cells from blood. Both CD4+ and CD8+ T cells were negatively isolated, and TEMRA cells underwent FACS enrichment. The chain links TRBV15 to TRBJ2-1, with 8 bases that match TRBD2. What was sequenced was CD8+ T cells from PBMCs. This clonotype originated in a human donor with multiple sclerosis. The CDR3 DNA is TGTGCCACCAGCCCCGGGGGGGACCCCTACAATGAGCAGTTCTTC. Translated: CATSPGGDPYNEQFF.